Included here is one T cell receptor beta chain sequence, with context. Assignments of participants to cohorts depended upon their own reported clinical history. Two negative PCRs, clearance, or symptom resolution had been documented for recovered Cohort 3 donors. These data belong to a study of blood T cell repertoires in COVID-19. Study-wide context: PBMCs, B-cell-depleted T cells, or T cells were the source of the cDNA or gDNA that made up the material.

Germline values: CDR1 ENHRY, CDR2 SYGVKD. Trimming removed 0 bases at V and 3 bases at J, with 11 bases between. The CDR3 is 15 amino acids. The repertoire was sequenced with immunoSEQ multiplex PCR; TCRdb's copy has only in-frame clones and lacks some. The profile covers a few hundred thousand clones, with over 75% appearing a single time and approximately 1.2% taken by the ten largest. Sequencing was performed on PBMCs or T cells enriched from blood (not recorded which). This sequence joins TRBV10-3 and TRBJ1-1; D ambiguous. This receptor was taken from a man younger than 40 who had recovered from COVID-19. The CDR3 sequence is CAISESSGLHTEAFF. The CDR3 nucleotides are TGTGCCATCAGTGAGTCCAGCGGGTTGCACACTGAAGCTTTCTTT.